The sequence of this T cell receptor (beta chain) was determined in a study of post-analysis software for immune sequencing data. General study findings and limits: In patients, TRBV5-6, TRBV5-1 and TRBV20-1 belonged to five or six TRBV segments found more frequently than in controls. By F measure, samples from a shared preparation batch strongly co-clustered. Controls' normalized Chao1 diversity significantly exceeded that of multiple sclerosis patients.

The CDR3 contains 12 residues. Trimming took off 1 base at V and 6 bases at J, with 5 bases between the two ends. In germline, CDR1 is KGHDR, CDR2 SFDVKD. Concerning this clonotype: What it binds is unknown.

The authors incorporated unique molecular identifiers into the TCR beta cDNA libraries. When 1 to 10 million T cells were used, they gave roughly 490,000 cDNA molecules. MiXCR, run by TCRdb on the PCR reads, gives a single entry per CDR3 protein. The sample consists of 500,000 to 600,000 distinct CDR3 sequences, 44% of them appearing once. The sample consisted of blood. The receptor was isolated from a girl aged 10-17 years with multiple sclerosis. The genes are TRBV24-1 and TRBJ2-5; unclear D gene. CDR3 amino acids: CATSDFSQTQYF. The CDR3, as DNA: TGTGCCACCAGTGATTTCAGCCAGACCCAGTACTTC.